This TCR beta chain derives from a study of shared clonotypes between healthy human individuals. General study points: Among non-shared clonotypes, generation probabilities were lower than among those shared by all four donors.

The CDR3 length is 15 residues. Trimming removed 1 base from V and 4 bases from J; junction bases left unmatched: 2. Looked up from germline, CDR1 is SGHTA and CDR2 is FQGNSA. This clone turned up a few times. The antigen remains undetermined. Other DNA sequences in this sample translate to the same CDR3. Only Caucasian adults living in Nashville, Tennessee served as donors. Sequencing used immunoSEQ multiplex PCR; TCRdb keeps in-frame clones, though not all of them. The profile shows roughly 1 million clones, more than 65% of them singletons. The chain couples TRBV7-2 to TRBJ2-2; 8 positions match TRBD1. The clonotype was recovered from a man aged 18 to 35 in good health. The sequencing input was memory CD4+ T cells sorted from blood. This sample's subset: CD45RA-negative fraction. The CDR3 loop reads CASSLGTGSTGELFF. As DNA, the CDR3 is TGTGCCAGCAGCTTAGGGACAGGGAGCACCGGGGAGCTGTTTTTT.